The 23 T cell receptor beta chains given below trace back to one sample, sequenced in a study of blood T cells in healthy people across ages. Together with a sample-barcoded 5' primer, a J-beta primer mix was included in a second PCR lasting 7 to 11 cycles. In TCRdb, the 5' RACE reads were re-called with MiXCR into one record per CDR3 protein. The repertoire holds hundreds of thousands of distinct CDR3 sequences, with less than 40% as singletons. The specimen sequenced was blood. Receptors were obtained from a woman older than 75 in good health.

This clonotype was observed a few times. The V gene is TRBV9, the J gene TRBJ1-1; 7 bases map to TRBD1. Per the germline V gene, CDR1 is SGDLS and CDR2 is YYNGEE. V shed 4 bases, J shed 4 bases, and the junction held 4 bases outside the gene matches. The CDR3 runs to 13 residues. The CDR3 sequence is CASSSDRLTEAFF. The CDR3 bases are TGTGCCAGCAGCTCGGACAGGCTCACTGAAGCTTTCTTT.

J is TRBJ2-3 and V is TRBV5-1; tentative D call: TRBD1 (6 bases). Trimming took 6 bases from V and 0 from J, leaving 14 bases between them. The CDR3 runs to 15 residues. Germline values: CDR1 SGHRS, CDR2 YFSETQ. Here the CDR3 reads CASTLAGVSTDTQYF. CDR3 sequence (DNA): TGCGCCAGCACCCTAGCAGGGGTTAGCACAGATACGCAGTATTTT. Together with reference TRBV5-1 and TRBJ2-3, the CDR3 gives the full variable domain: KAGVTQTPRYLIKTRGQQVTLSCSPISGHRSVSWYQQTPGQGLQFLFEYFSETQRNKGNFPGRFSGRQFSNSRSEMNVSTLELGDSALYLCASTLAGVSTDTQYFGPGTRLTVL.

This clonotype was seen repeatedly, ten times or more. The chain has TRBV20-1 and TRBJ2-3; 7 bases line up with TRBD2. V gave up 4 bases and J gave up 6 bases; unmatched junction bases: 16. This CDR3 has 16 amino acids. Germline lookup yields CDR1 DFQATT and CDR2 SNEGSKA (reference sequence). The CDR3 coding sequence is TGCAGTGCTAAGGAAGGAGGGACTATCCTAGGGGATACGCAGTATTTT. This sequence encodes CSAKEGGTILGDTQYF.

This clonotype was counted a few times. A much larger clone sits a single nucleotide away, making a read error possible. V is TRBV20-1 and J is TRBJ2-1, with D perhaps TRBD2 (6 bases). The better agreement between TRBJ2-7 and the DNA end casts doubt on the J call. The CDR3 loop spans 15 amino acids. CDR1 is DFQATT and CDR2 is SNEGSKA in the germline V gene (reference sequence). CDR3 region: CSARDRDFLYNEQYF. CDR3 nucleotide sequence: TGCAGTGCTAGAGACCGGGACTTTTTATACAATGAGCAGTACTTC.

The V gene is TRBV7-8, the J gene TRBJ2-7, with TRBD2 identical over 11 bases. The CDR3 runs 16 residues. Germline loops: CDR1 SGHVS, CDR2 FQNEAQ. V lost 4 bases, J lost 2 bases, and 7 bases stayed unmatched. The CDR3 is CASSSPVGLAAYEQYF. DNA of the CDR3: TGTGCCAGCAGCTCACCCGTGGGACTAGCGGCCTACGAGCAGTACTTC.

Ten or more counts support this clonotype. This rearrangement joins TRBV12-3 or TRBV12-4 to TRBJ2-7; 9 bases agree with TRBD1. J gave up 7 bases and V 8 bases, and 9 bases lay outside the gene matches. The CDR3 has 13 residues. CDR3 in amino acids: CASSARTGAEQYF. The CDR3 nucleotides are TGTGCCAGCTCCGCCCGGACAGGGGCGGAGCAGTACTTC.

This clonotype was recorded a few times. This could be a read error, since a much larger clone is one nucleotide away. CDR3 nucleotides: TGCGCCAGCAGCCAAGCTTCGACAGAGAAAACTGAAGCTTTCTTT. It encodes CASSQASTEKTEAFF. V usage is TRBV4-3 and J usage is TRBJ1-1; maybe TRBD1 (5 bases). This CDR3 is built from 15 residues. Looked up from germline, CDR1 is LGHNA and CDR2 is YSLEER. V dropped 1 base and J dropped 5 bases, with 14 bases sitting between them.

The chain carries TRBV9 and TRBJ1-5; perhaps TRBD1 as D (5 bases). The CDR3 is made up of 16 amino acids. The V gene's germline CDR1 is SGDLS and CDR2 YYNGEE. V was cut by 3 bases and J by 3 bases, with 16 bases left in between. CDR3 nucleotide sequence: TGTGCCAGCAGCGCAGGGACGGGAGAGCTCAATCAGCCCCAGCATTTT. Its translation: CASSAGTGELNQPQHF.

This clonotype has a handful of counts. Written as DNA, the CDR3 is TGTGCCAGCAGAGAAAGGGGGATCGGGGAGCTGTTTTTT. Amino acids: CASRERGIGELFF. The chain joins TRBV6-5 to TRBJ2-2; weak D call: TRBD1 (6 bases). The CDR3 extends over 13 amino acids. CDR1 is MNHEY and CDR2 is SVGAGI in the germline V gene. With 6 bases removed from V and 7 bases from J, the gap between germline ends came to 12 bases.

V and J are TRBV29-1 and TRBJ2-7, with a possible D match to TRBD2 (6 bases). The J call may be mistaken, given a closer DNA end match to TRBJ2-5. The CDR3 totals 14 residues. The germline gives CDR1 SQVTM, CDR2 ANQGSEA. The CDR3 DNA is TGCAGCGTACGACGGAGGGCCTCCGAGGAGACCCAGTACTTC. Translating gives CSVRRRASEETQYF.

The table lists this clonotype with many counts. The chain carries TRBV7-9 and TRBJ2-1; maybe TRBD1 (5 bases). Deletions cut 3 bases from V and 2 bases from J, with 8 bases between. The CDR3 sequence is 14 residues long. CDR1 is SEHNR and CDR2 is FQNEAQ in the germline V gene (reference sequence). The chain's CDR3 is CASSLEGAYNEQFF. The CDR3 DNA reads TGTGCCAGCAGCTTGGAAGGGGCCTACAATGAGCAGTTCTTC.

This clonotype has ten or more counts. The chain recombines TRBV7-6 with TRBJ2-1; 9 nucleotides match TRBD2. The CDR3 length is 16 residues. Per germline, CDR1 SGHVS and CDR2 FNYEAQ. V lost 4 bases to trimming and J lost 3 bases; unmatched junction nucleotides: 7. The CDR3 is CASSSRAGGGYNEQFF. The DNA for the CDR3 is TGTGCCAGCAGCTCCCGAGCGGGGGGTGGCTACAATGAGCAGTTCTTC.

The chain joins TRBV7-2 to TRBJ2-7; 8 nucleotides agree with TRBD2. Trimming took 5 bases from V and 3 from J; bases not matched to a gene: 3. This CDR3 is built from 13 residues. Germline lookup yields CDR1 SGHTA and CDR2 FQGNSA. CDR3: CASSGSGVYEQYF. In nucleotides, the CDR3 is TGTGCCAGCAGCGGTAGCGGGGTCTACGAGCAGTACTTC.

The sample holds many counts of this clonotype. The V gene is TRBV15, the J gene TRBJ2-1; possible D gene TRBD1, 6 bases. Germline V lookup: CDR1 LNHNV, CDR2 YYDKDF (reference sequence). The CDR3 runs 17 residues. Trimming removed 3 bases from V and 5 bases from J, with 20 bases in between. CDR3 sequence: CATSRTGNSLMDNEQFF. CDR3 nucleotide sequence: TGTGCCACCAGCAGGACAGGTAACAGCCTTATGGACAATGAGCAGTTCTTC. The full variable domain, in which reference TRBV15 and TRBJ2-1 provide the parts outside the CDR3, is DAMVIQNPRYQVTQFGKPVTLSCSQTLNHNVMYWYQQKSSQAPKLLFHYYDKDFNNEADTPDNFQSRRPNTSFCFLDIRSPGLGDTAMYLCATSRTGNSLMDNEQFFGPGTRLTVL.

In this sample, this clonotype turned up many times. The chain carries TRBV9 and TRBJ2-6; the D is unclear. This CDR3 region has 15 residues. The ends were cut back, 3 bases at V and 2 bases at J, with 9 bases in the middle. Germline V CDR1 and CDR2: SGDLS, YYNGEE. The CDR3 protein is CASSAQSPGANVLTF. The CDR3 DNA reads TGTGCCAGCAGCGCGCAGAGTCCTGGGGCCAACGTCCTGACTTTC.

This clonotype has a handful of counts. An end of the junction does not agree with germline; a read error may underlie this. The CDR3 DNA follows: TGCGCCAGCAGCCAAGGAGAGGGAGTTCACAATGAGCGGTTCTTC. This sequence encodes CASSQGEGVHNERFF. The chain links TRBV4-1 to TRBJ2-1; D might be TRBD2 (5 bases). Germline values: CDR1 MGHRA, CDR2 YSYEKL. CDR3 size: 15 residues.

In this sample, this clonotype turned up a few times. A read error is possible here, since a much larger clone lies one base away. The genes are TRBV5-5 and TRBJ2-7; 10 nucleotides agree with TRBD2. The germline CDR1 and CDR2 sequences are SGHKS and YYEKEE (reference sequence). This CDR3 comprises 15 residues. V gave up 2 bases and J gave up 7 bases; unmatched junction bases: 9. The CDR3 loop reads CASSLSSGGRNEQYF. The CDR3 nucleotides read TGTGCCAGCAGCTTAAGTAGCGGGGGGAGGAATGAGCAGTACTTC.

Details on this clonotype: Since a much larger clone is just one base distant, this may be a read error. The CDR3 region has the DNA TGTGCCAGCAGTAAGAGGGGGCCCCAGCATTTT. Amino acids: CASSKRGPQHF. The chain links TRBV6-1 to TRBJ1-5; D is perhaps TRBD1 (5 bases). CDR1 and CDR2 from the germline V gene are MNHNS and SASEGT. V was trimmed by 5 bases and J by 9 bases, leaving 8 bases between them. This CDR3 contains 11 residues.

There are a few counts of this clonotype. This may come from a read error, since a much larger clone is one base off. The chain carries TRBV24-1 and TRBJ2-5, with D hard to call. Germline V gene sequence: CDR1 KGHDR, CDR2 SFDVKD. The CDR3 is 13 amino acids. The CDR3 DNA reads TGTGCCACCAGGGATTTGGGCCGGGAGACCCAGTACTTC. Protein sequence: CATRDLGRETQYF.

The table lists this clonotype with a few counts. A read error may explain this, as a much larger clone is one base away. The rearrangement links TRBV18 to TRBJ2-3; D remains unclear. The CDR3 has 11 residues. Germline V gene lookup returns CDR1 KGHSH and CDR2 LQKENI. CDR3: CASPPTKTQYF. The CDR3 coding sequence is TGTGCCAGCCCACCGACCAAAACGCAGTATTTT.

V is TRBV9 and J is TRBJ2-7, with 15 bases aligning to TRBD2. Matching the DNA end better, TRBJ2-5 makes the J call doubtful. The CDR3 consists of 17 residues. Germline lookup yields CDR1 SGDLS and CDR2 YYNGEE. CDR3 in DNA: TGTGCCAGCTCCCCAGGGGGACTAGCGGGGGGTAGTGAGACCCAGTACTTC. Its protein is CASSPGGLAGGSETQYF.

In this sample, this clonotype turned up many times. The chain joins TRBV20-1 to TRBJ2-3; D gene uncertain. Trimming removed 3 bases at V and 2 bases at J, with 6 bases between. From germline, CDR1 is DFQATT and CDR2 SNEGSKA (reference sequence). The CDR3 spans 12 residues. The CDR3 DNA follows: TGCAGTGCTAGGGGAAACACAGATACGCAGTATTTT. Residues: CSARGNTDTQYF.

This clonotype was recorded many times. This chain links TRBV20-1 with TRBJ1-1; D ambiguous. The V and J ends lost 3 bases and 3 bases respectively, with 11 bases between them. This CDR3 spans 13 amino acids. CDR1 is DFQATT, CDR2 SNEGSKA, per germline (reference sequence). The CDR3 nucleotides are TGCAGTGCTAGCTACGACTCTGACACTGAAGCTTTCTTT. Translated: CSASYDSDTEAFF.